The entry below gives a single T cell receptor (beta chain) sequence along with its context. Profiling relied on immunoSEQ multiplex PCR, and the TCRdb table lists in-frame clones only, not all of them. The table has tens of thousands of clones, around 87% seen once. These data are taken from a study of control samples from healthy donors and cancer patients. The CDR3 totals 16 residues. V was trimmed by 3 bases and J by 6 bases, leaving 18 bases between them. CDR1 and CDR2 (germline): ENHRY, SYGVKD. The V and J genes are TRBV10-3 and TRBJ2-1, with D perhaps matching TRBD2 (6 bases). The source material was PBMCs. The TCR sequence derives from a woman aged 60-75 years with lung cancer. This CDR3 is CAISDLIRDFANEQFF. DNA of the CDR3: TGTGCCATCAGTGACCTGATACGGGACTTTGCCAATGAGCAGTTCTTC.